Listed below are T cell receptor beta chains from one sample, sequenced in a study of shared clonotypes between healthy human individuals. Clones were read by immunoSEQ multiplex PCR, and TCRdb kept only the in-frame ones, dropping some. The sample has 2 million to 3 million clones; 93% are singletons. Sample: naive CD4+ T cells from PBMCs. The source of these receptors is a young man in good health. Some clones in this sample may be carry-over from other donors' samples. The CDR3 runs from the conserved cysteine through the conserved F or W. A D gene is named only where the DNA matches it firmly. Size tells how often a clone was seen (once, few, many) or the class of an expanded clone, and some rows leave it out.

CASSFQRGPGETQYF,TGTGCCAGCAGCTTCCAGCGGGGGCCGGGAGAGACCCAGTACTTC,15,TRBJ2-5,TRBV7-2,TRBD2,-
CASSLSTRSGPAEQYF,TGCGCCAGCAGCTTGAGCACCCGCAGCGGCCCGGCGGAGCAGTACTTC,16,TRBJ2-7,TRBV5-1,-,-
CASRQEGVGYWDEQFF,TGCGCCAGCAGACAGGAGGGAGTTGGGTATTGGGATGAGCAGTTCTTC,16,TRBJ2-1,TRBV5-1,-,-
CASSQEGLAPYEQYF,TGCGCCAGCAGCCAAGAGGGCCTGGCTCCGTACGAGCAGTACTTC,15,TRBJ2-7,TRBV4-1,-,-
CASSLGLVTNYGYTF,TGTGCCAGCAGCTTGGGGTTGGTGACAAACTATGGCTACACCTTC,15,TRBJ1-2,TRBV5-5,-,-
CASSLAGGLETQYF,TGCGCCAGCAGCTTGGCCGGGGGTCTAGAGACCCAGTACTTC,14,TRBJ2-5,TRBV5-1,-,-
CASSLLGGEQYF,TGTGCCAGCAGTTTGCTGGGAGGCGAGCAGTACTTC,12,TRBJ2-7,TRBV28,-,once
CASSPDQRGSYEQFF,TGTGCCAGCAGCCCCGACCAGCGGGGTAGCTATGAGCAGTTCTTC,15,TRBJ2-1,TRBV5-4,TRBD2,once
CSVGLGGGSEAFF,TGCAGCGTTGGGTTGGGGGGAGGATCTGAAGCTTTCTTT,13,TRBJ1-1,TRBV29-1,-,-
CASSLELVTGEQYF,TGCGCCAGCAGCTTGGAACTAGTTACGGGCGAGCAGTACTTC,14,TRBJ2-7,TRBV5-1,-,-
CASGHRTGNDEQFF,TGTGCTAGTGGCCATCGGACAGGGAACGATGAGCAGTTCTTC,14,TRBJ2-1,TRBV12-5,TRBD1,-
CASSIEAQGGGGLFF,TGTGCCAGTAGTATAGAGGCTCAGGGTGGTGGAGGGCTGTTTTTT,15,TRBJ1-4,TRBV19,-,-
CASSQERSASGRALGNEQFF,TGCGCCAGCAGCCAAGAAAGATCGGCTAGCGGGAGGGCCCTCGGGAATGAGCAGTTCTTC,20,TRBJ2-1,TRBV4-3,TRBD2,-
CASSLTRGPEQFF,TGTGCCAGCAGCTTAACGAGGGGGCCTGAGCAGTTCTTC,13,TRBJ2-1,TRBV7-3,TRBD1,-
CASSSQREMKDTQYF,TGTGCCAGCAGTTCCCAGCGGGAGATGAAAGATACGCAGTATTTT,15,TRBJ2-3,TRBV27,TRBD2,-
CASSEGGPQYF,TGTGCCAGCAGTGAAGGGGGACCGCAGTACTTC,11,TRBJ2-7,TRBV6-1,-,-
CASSSIAKYNEQFF,TGTGCCAGCAGCTCTATAGCGAAATACAATGAGCAGTTCTTC,14,TRBJ2-1,TRBV11-2,-,once
CASSFEGAKVF,TGTGCCAGCAGCTTTGAGGGAGCTAAGGTCTTC,11,TRBJ2-1,TRBV7-2,-,once
CASSLALVEAGELFF,TGTGCCAGCAGCTTAGCGCTAGTAGAGGCCGGGGAGCTGTTTTTT,15,TRBJ2-2,TRBV7-6,-,-
CSARTSDTQYF,TGCAGTGCTAGAACGTCGGATACGCAGTATTTT,11,TRBJ2-3,TRBV20-1,-,-
CASSGGARNTEAFF,TGCGCCAGCAGCGGAGGGGCCAGGAACACTGAAGCTTTCTTT,14,TRBJ1-1,TRBV5-1,-,-
CASSGLAGGADTQYF,TGTGCCAGCAGCGGACTAGCGGGAGGCGCAGATACGCAGTATTTT,15,TRBJ2-3,TRBV5-6,TRBD2,-
CAWSTGGVYNEQFF,TGTGCCTGGAGTACGGGAGGAGTCTACAATGAGCAGTTCTTC,14,TRBJ2-1,TRBV30,TRBD2,-
CASSAESGETQYF,TGTGCCAGCAGTGCGGAGTCGGGAGAGACCCAGTACTTC,13,TRBJ2-5,TRBV2,-,-
CASSLNMNTEAFF,TGTGCCAGCAGTTTAAATATGAACACTGAAGCTTTCTTT,13,TRBJ1-1,TRBV27,-,few
CASSFRAFAPTDTQYF,TGTGCCAGCAGCTTTCGGGCGTTCGCACCCACAGATACGCAGTATTTT,16,TRBJ2-3,TRBV14,-,-
CASSVGSLATGELFF,TGTGCCAGCAGCGTGGGGTCGTTGGCCACCGGGGAGCTGTTTTTT,15,TRBJ2-2,TRBV9,-,-
CASSSPARGRERNEQFF,TGTGCCAGCAGCTCCCCAGCACGGGGGCGGGAGAGGAATGAGCAGTTCTTC,17,TRBJ2-1,TRBV28,-,-
CAWRPGPNSPLHF,TGTGCCTGGAGGCCGGGGCCTAATTCACCCCTCCACTTT,13,TRBJ1-6,TRBV30,-,-
CASNRRRWETQYF,TGTGCCAGTAACAGGAGGAGATGGGAGACCCAGTACTTC,13,TRBJ2-5,TRBV28,-,once
CASSPGGWGDNEQFF,TGTGCCAGCAGCCCAGGGGGCTGGGGGGACAATGAGCAGTTCTTC,15,TRBJ2-1,TRBV7-3,TRBD1,-
CASSAGTGALNGYTF,TGTGCCAGTAGTGCCGGGACAGGGGCGTTGAATGGCTACACCTTC,15,TRBJ1-2,TRBV19,TRBD1,-
CASSLNQGAIFNEQFF,TGTGCCAGCAGCTTAAATCAGGGGGCGATTTTTAATGAGCAGTTCTTC,16,TRBJ2-1,TRBV5-8,TRBD1,-
CASSLLGTEEETQYF,TGCGCCAGCAGCTTGTTAGGGACGGAAGAAGAGACCCAGTACTTC,15,TRBJ2-5,TRBV5-1,-,-
CASSISGRTDTQYF,TGCGCCAGCAGTATTAGCGGGAGAACAGATACGCAGTATTTT,14,TRBJ2-3,TRBV5-1,TRBD2,-
CASSKRRADTQYF,TGTGCCAGCAGTAAACGGAGGGCAGATACGCAGTATTTT,13,TRBJ2-3,TRBV27,-,-
CASSPVGGAVYEQYF,TGCGCCAGCAGCCCGGTGGGGGGAGCGGTATACGAGCAGTACTTC,15,TRBJ2-7,TRBV5-1,-,-
CASSQEGRVYGYTF,TGCGCCAGCAGCCAAGAGGGCAGGGTTTATGGCTACACCTTC,14,TRBJ1-2,TRBV4-1,-,few
CASSVQGDGTEAFF,TGTGCCAGCAGTGTACAGGGTGATGGCACTGAAGCTTTCTTT,14,TRBJ1-1,TRBV6-1,-,-
CASRGGGETQYF,TGCGCCAGCCGGGGAGGGGGTGAGACCCAGTACTTC,12,TRBJ2-5,TRBV4-1,-,-
CASSQSTGQETQYF,TGTGCCAGCAGCCAATCAACAGGACAAGAGACCCAGTACTTC,14,TRBJ2-5,TRBV7-8,-,-